Given below is one T cell receptor (beta chain) in context. Germline V gene data show CDR1 as MNHEY and CDR2 as SVGAGI. The V gene end was trimmed by 8 bases and the J gene end by 2 bases; junction bases not matched to a gene: 5. The CDR3 contains 14 residues. In the original analysis: Using reference gene primer amplification, nucleated cell counts were estimated. Here immunoSEQ multiplex PCR was the method, and the copy in TCRdb shows in-frame clones only, minus some. V and J calls and clone size are given by that table; D and trimming were obtained from the DNA. The table includes 70,000 to 100,000 clones, over 65% detected once. These data belong to a study of blood T cell repertoires in COVID-19. The wider study: Acute and convalescent COVID-19 specimens originated in the United States, Italy and Spain. T cells, B-cell-depleted T cells, or PBMCs supplied cDNA or gDNA.

The chain carries TRBV6-5 and TRBJ2-3; 9 nucleotides agree with TRBD2. The sample consisted of peripheral blood. This TCR derives from a human donor in a cohort sampled during active COVID-19. The CDR3 loop is CASLSGGPTDTQYF. Here the CDR3 DNA reads TGTGCCAGCCTTAGCGGGGGCCCCACAGATACGCAGTATTTT.